The sequence of this T cell receptor (beta chain) was determined in a study of control samples from healthy donors and cancer patients. V was pared by 8 bases and J by 2 bases, with 6 bases of the junction left unmatched. CDR1 is SGHVS, CDR2 FQNEAQ, per germline. The CDR3 extends over 14 amino acids. Libraries were prepared by immunoSEQ multiplex PCR; TCRdb keeps only in-frame clonotypes and omits some of them. The sample includes about 160,000 clones, around nine tenths of them seen just once. This clone came up once. The material sequenced was blood. This sequence was found in a woman younger than 45 in good health. The chain recombines TRBV7-8 with TRBJ2-1; TRBD1 agrees at 7 bases. The CDR3 nucleotides are TGTGCCAGCCTAAGAGACAGGGCCTACAATGAGCAGTTCTTC. Protein sequence: CASLRDRAYNEQFF.